These 2 T cell receptor beta chains were sequenced from one sample in a study of T cell changes during pregnancy in multiple sclerosis. Measured with immunoSEQ multiplex PCR; TCRdb has only the in-frame clones, and not every one. The sample includes tens of thousands of clones, approximately 91% of them seen just once. The material sequenced was peripheral blood, taken in the second trimester of pregnancy. These receptors were taken from a female donor with multiple sclerosis, enrolled in a pregnancy study.

The chain couples TRBV19 to TRBJ2-2; tentative D call: TRBD2 (5 bases). The CDR3 has 15 amino acids. V lost 5 bases and J 6 bases, leaving 16 bases between the germline ends. In germline, CDR1 is LNHDA, CDR2 SQIVND (reference sequence). The CDR3 here is CASSRLGERAGELFF. In DNA, the CDR3 is TGTGCCAGTAGTCGTCTGGGAGAGAGGGCCGGGGAGCTGTTTTTT.

The gene calls are TRBV18 and TRBJ1-2, with 8 bases that match TRBD1. Trimming removed 6 bases from V and 6 bases from J; junction bases left unmatched: 12. Germline V gene data show CDR1 as KGHSH and CDR2 as LQKENI. This CDR3 comprises 15 residues. The CDR3 DNA is TGTGCCAGCTCGATTTACGGCGGACAGGGCGATGGCTACACCTTC. Its protein product is CASSIYGGQGDGYTF.